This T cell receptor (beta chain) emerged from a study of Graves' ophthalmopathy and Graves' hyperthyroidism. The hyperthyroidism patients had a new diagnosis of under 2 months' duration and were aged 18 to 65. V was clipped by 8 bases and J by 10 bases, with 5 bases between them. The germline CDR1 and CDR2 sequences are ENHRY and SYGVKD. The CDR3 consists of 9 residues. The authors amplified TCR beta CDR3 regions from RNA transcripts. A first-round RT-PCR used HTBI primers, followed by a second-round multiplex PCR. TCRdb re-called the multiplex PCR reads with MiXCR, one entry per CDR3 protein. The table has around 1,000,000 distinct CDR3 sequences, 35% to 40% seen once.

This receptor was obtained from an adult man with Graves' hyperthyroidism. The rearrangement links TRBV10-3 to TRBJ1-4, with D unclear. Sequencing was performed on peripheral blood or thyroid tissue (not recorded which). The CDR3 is CAIGGKLFF. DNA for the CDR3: TGTGCCATCGGCGGAAAACTGTTTTTT.